A single TCR beta chain is shown here with its context. The data were taken from a study of blood T cell repertoires in COVID-19. Germline V lookup: CDR1 SGHDT, CDR2 YYEEEE. V trimming: 6 bases; J trimming: 1 base; junction bases outside the gene matches: 7. This CDR3 region has 15 residues. Study processing details: Amplification of reference gene primers provided the estimated nucleated cell counts. Assay used: immunoSEQ multiplex PCR; TCRdb lists only in-frame clones, some missing. D and trimming were read from the DNA, whereas the V and J calls and clone size are those reported in that table. Of under 110,000 clones detected, about 70% appear once; the ten largest clones hold 0.8% to 1%.

The receptor comes from a human donor with acute or convalescent COVID-19. The donor label of this sample is uncertain. The sample was peripheral blood. The gene calls are TRBV5-6 and TRBJ1-2; the match to TRBD1 covers 9 bases. CDR3 coding DNA: TGTGCCAGCACCCAGGGACAGGGAGATAACTATGGCTACACCTTC. This translates into CASTQGQGDNYGYTF.